These 8 T cell receptor beta chains were all obtained from the same sample, sequenced in a study of blood T cell repertoires in COVID-19. Profiling relied on immunoSEQ multiplex PCR, and the TCRdb table lists in-frame clones only, not all of them. The repertoire consists of around 300,000 clones, with about 90% occurring once and the leading ten covering around 2.1%. The sequenced sample was peripheral blood. These receptors originate from a woman aged 25-40 years who had recovered from COVID-19.

The chain combines TRBV2 with TRBJ2-1; D gene ambiguous. With 0 bases removed from V and 0 bases from J, the gap between germline ends came to 6 bases. This CDR3 region has 15 residues. Germline loops: CDR1 SNHLY, CDR2 FYNNEI. In DNA form, the CDR3 reads TGTGCCAGCAGTGAAGCGAGAACCTCCTACAATGAGCAGTTCTTC. As protein: CASSEARTSYNEQFF.

J is TRBJ1-3 and V is TRBV5-4; TRBD1 is a possible D gene (6 bases). The V gene lost 3 bases and the J gene lost 4 bases, with 14 bases spanning the gap. The V gene's germline CDR1 is SGHNT and CDR2 YYREEE (reference sequence). This CDR3 spans 15 amino acids. The DNA for the CDR3 is TGTGCCAGCAGCTGGGGAGGGGGTTTCGGAAACACCATATATTTT. This codes for CASSWGGGFGNTIYF.

The chain employs TRBV15 and TRBJ1-5; D not resolved. The CDR3 runs to 14 residues. Looked up from germline, CDR1 is LNHNV and CDR2 is YYDKDF (reference sequence). The V gene lost 1 base and the J gene lost 5 bases, with 9 bases spanning the gap. Written as DNA, the CDR3 is TGTGCCACCAGCAGAGGAGGGATCGATCAGCCCCAGCATTTT. This sequence encodes CATSRGGIDQPQHF.

The chain couples TRBV4-3 to TRBJ1-1, with D possibly matching TRBD1 (5 bases). Deletions cut 0 bases from V and 4 bases from J, with 12 bases between. Looked up from germline, CDR1 is LGHNA and CDR2 is YSLEER. The CDR3 has 15 amino acids. CDR3 coding DNA: TGCGCCAGCAGCCAAGATGGGGGGTTTGCCACTGAAGCTTTCTTT. This codes for CASSQDGGFATEAFF.

This clone has a single count. The chain uses TRBV9 and TRBJ2-7; 11 positions agree with TRBD2. The CDR3 contains 16 residues. Per the germline V gene, CDR1 is SGDLS and CDR2 is YYNGEE. V was pared by 4 bases and J by 6 bases, with 12 bases of the junction left unmatched. The CDR3 nucleotides are TGTGCCAGCAGCCCCACTAGCGGGAGCGCCCTCGGCGAGCAGTACTTC. It yields the protein CASSPTSGSALGEQYF.

The gene calls are TRBV11-3 and TRBJ2-2; 7 nucleotides align to TRBD2. CDR1 is SGHNT, CDR2 YENEEA, per germline. This CDR3 region has 14 residues. Losses at the gene ends were 5 bases for V and 6 bases for J; bases not matched to a gene: 6. CDR3 protein: CASSEGTTAGELFF. CDR3 coding DNA: TGTGCCAGCAGCGAGGGGACTACAGCCGGGGAGCTGTTTTTT.

This clone was recorded only once. The rearrangement uses TRBV5-8 and TRBJ2-7; 10 bases match TRBD1. The V segment lost 4 bases and the J segment 8 bases; nucleotides outside the gene matches: 9. Germline loops: CDR1 SGHTS, CDR2 YDEGEE. The CDR3 length is 14 residues. The CDR3 sequence: CASSRPGQGFQQYF. As DNA, the CDR3 is TGTGCCAGCAGCAGACCGGGACAGGGGTTCCAGCAGTACTTC.

This clone has just one count. The chain has TRBV27 and TRBJ1-1, with D possibly being TRBD1 (6 bases). The V and J ends lost 5 bases and 6 bases respectively, with 34 bases between them. Germline lookup yields CDR1 MNHEY and CDR2 SMNVEV (reference sequence). The CDR3 length is 20 residues. CDR3 sequence reads: CASSITTRTRDRYEGPEAFF. In nucleotides, the CDR3 is TGTGCCAGCAGTATCACCACACGCACGCGTGACAGGTACGAAGGGCCTGAAGCTTTCTTT.